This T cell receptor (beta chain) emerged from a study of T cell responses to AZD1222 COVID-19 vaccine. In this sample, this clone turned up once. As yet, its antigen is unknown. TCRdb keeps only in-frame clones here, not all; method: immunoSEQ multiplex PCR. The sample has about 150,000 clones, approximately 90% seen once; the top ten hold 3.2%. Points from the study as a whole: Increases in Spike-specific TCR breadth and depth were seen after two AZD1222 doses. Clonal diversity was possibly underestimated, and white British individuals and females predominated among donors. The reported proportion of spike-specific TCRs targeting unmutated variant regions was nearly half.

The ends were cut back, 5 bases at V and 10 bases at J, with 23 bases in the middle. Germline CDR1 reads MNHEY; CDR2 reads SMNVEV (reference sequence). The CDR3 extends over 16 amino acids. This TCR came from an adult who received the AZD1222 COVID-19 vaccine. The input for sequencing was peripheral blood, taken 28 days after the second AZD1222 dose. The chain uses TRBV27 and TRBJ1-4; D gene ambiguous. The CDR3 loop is CASSTTVGLPGGKLFF. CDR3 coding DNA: TGTGCCAGCAGTACTACGGTTGGACTCCCAGGCGGAAAACTGTTTTTT. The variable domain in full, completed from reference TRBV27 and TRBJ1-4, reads EAQVTQNPRYLITVTGKKLTVTCSQNMNHEYMSWYRQDPGLGLRQIYYSMNVEVTDKGDVPEGYKVSRKEKRNFPLILESPSPNQTSLYFCASSTTVGLPGGKLFFGSGTQLSVL.